This T cell receptor beta chain was found in a study of beta chain features in type 1 diabetes. Isolated RNA was reverse transcribed in full, so expressed TCRB transcripts were sequenced. Sequencing used immunoSEQ multiplex PCR; TCRdb keeps in-frame clones, though not all of them. The sample lists about 230,000 clones; roughly 9.6% were seen once. The sequenced material came from naive CD4+ T cells from blood. The clonotype was recovered from a woman aged 18-29 years in good health.

This chain's CDR3 is CAWSNGALGNTIYF. The DNA for the CDR3 is TGTGCCTGGAGTAACGGAGCTCTAGGAAACACCATATATTTT. V and J are TRBV30 and TRBJ1-3, with D unresolved. The CDR3 extends over 14 amino acids. Germline V gives CDR1 GTSNPN, CDR2 SVGIG (reference sequence). The V end was cut by 2 bases, the J end by 4 bases, with 12 bases between. The full variable domain, completed using reference TRBV30 and TRBJ1-3, is SQTIHQWPATLVQPVGSPLSLECTVEGTSNPNLYWYRQAAGRGLQLLFYSVGIGQISSEVPQNLSASRPQDRQFILSSKKLLLSDSGFYLCAWSNGALGNTIYFGEGSWLTVV.